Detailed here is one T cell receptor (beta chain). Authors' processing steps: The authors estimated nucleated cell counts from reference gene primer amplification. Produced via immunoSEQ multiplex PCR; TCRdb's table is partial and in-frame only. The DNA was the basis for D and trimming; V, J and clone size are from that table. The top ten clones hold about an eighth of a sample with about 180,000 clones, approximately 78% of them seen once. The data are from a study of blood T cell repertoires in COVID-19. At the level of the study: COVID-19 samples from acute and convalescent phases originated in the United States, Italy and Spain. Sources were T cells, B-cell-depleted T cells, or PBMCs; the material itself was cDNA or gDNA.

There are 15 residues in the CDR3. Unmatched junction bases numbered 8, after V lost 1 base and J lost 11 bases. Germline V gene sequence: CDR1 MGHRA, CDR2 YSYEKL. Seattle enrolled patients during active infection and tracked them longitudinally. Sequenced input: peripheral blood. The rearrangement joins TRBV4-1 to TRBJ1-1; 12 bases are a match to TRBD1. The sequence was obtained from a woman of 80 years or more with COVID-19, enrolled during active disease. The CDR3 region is CASSQGGTGGFDAFF. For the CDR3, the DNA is TGCGCCAGCAGCCAAGGAGGGACAGGGGGCTTTGACGCTTTCTTT.